The T cell receptor beta chain described here comes from a study of shared clonotypes between healthy human individuals. Study-wide context: CD8 memory received one plate per donor, CD8 naive two, CD4 memory three and CD4 naive three. Overall study findings and caveats: Larger estimated richness was generally recorded for naive subsets relative to memory subsets.

CDR1 and CDR2 (germline): SGHNT, YYREEE (reference sequence). This CDR3 comprises 13 residues. Trimming stripped 4 bases from V and 3 bases from J, with 11 bases between. Measured with immunoSEQ multiplex PCR; TCRdb has only the in-frame clones, and not every one. The sample includes some 1,100,000 clones, around 78% of them seen just once. Concerning this clone itself: The antigen remains undetermined.

The TCR originated in a man younger than 35 in good health. Some clones in this sample may be carry-over from other donors' samples. Material for sequencing was memory CD4+ T cells from PBMCs. Subset meaning: CD45RA-negative fraction. The chain links TRBV5-4 to TRBJ2-7; D gene unclear. The CDR3 nucleotides read TGTGCCAGCAGCGGGAAGGGAAACTACGAGCAGTACTTC. This sequence encodes CASSGKGNYEQYF.